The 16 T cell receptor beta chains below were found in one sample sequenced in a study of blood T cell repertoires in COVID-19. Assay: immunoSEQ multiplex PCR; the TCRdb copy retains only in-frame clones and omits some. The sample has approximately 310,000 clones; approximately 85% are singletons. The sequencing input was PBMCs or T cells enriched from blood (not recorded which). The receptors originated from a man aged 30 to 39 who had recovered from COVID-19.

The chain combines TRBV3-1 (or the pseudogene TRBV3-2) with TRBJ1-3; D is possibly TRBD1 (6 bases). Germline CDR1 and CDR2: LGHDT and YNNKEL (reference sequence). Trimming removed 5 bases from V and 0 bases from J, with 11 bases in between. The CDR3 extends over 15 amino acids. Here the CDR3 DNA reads TGTGCCAGCAGCTACGGGGACATCTCTGGAAACACCATATATTTT. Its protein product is CASSYGDISGNTIYF.

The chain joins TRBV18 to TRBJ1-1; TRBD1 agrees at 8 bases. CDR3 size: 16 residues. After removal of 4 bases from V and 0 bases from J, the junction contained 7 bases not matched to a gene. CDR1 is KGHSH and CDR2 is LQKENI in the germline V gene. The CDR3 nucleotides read TGTGCCAGCTCACAAGGGACAGGTAACATGAACACTGAAGCTTTCTTT. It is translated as CASSQGTGNMNTEAFF.

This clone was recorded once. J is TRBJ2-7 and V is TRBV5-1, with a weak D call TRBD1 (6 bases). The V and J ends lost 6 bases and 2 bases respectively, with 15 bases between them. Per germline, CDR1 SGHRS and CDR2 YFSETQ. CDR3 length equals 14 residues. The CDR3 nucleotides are TGCGCCAGCACGTTCTCAGGGGTCGCCTACGAGCAGTACTTC. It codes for CASTFSGVAYEQYF.

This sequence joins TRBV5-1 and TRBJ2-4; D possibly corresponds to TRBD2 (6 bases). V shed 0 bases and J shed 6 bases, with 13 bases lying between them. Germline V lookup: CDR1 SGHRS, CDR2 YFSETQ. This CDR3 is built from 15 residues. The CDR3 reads CASSLGQGGGNIQYF. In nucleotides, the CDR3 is TGCGCCAGCAGCTTGGGTCAGGGAGGAGGAAACATTCAGTACTTC.

The CDR3 loop is CASSQAGTGGGGYTF. The CDR3 region has the DNA TGTGCCAGCAGCCAAGCCGGGACAGGGGGCGGTGGCTACACCTTC. The chain combines TRBV3-1 (or the pseudogene TRBV3-2) with TRBJ1-2; 12 bases match TRBD1. CDR1 is LGHDT, CDR2 YNNKEL, per germline (reference sequence). V dropped 1 base and J dropped 7; count of bases not matched to a gene: 4. This CDR3 has 15 residues.

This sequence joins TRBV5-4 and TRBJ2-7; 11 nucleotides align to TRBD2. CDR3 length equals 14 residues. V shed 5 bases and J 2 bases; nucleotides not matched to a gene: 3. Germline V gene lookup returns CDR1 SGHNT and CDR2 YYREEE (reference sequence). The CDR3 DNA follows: TGTGCCAGCAGTCTTAGCGGGGGGGCCTACGAGCAGTACTTC. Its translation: CASSLSGGAYEQYF.

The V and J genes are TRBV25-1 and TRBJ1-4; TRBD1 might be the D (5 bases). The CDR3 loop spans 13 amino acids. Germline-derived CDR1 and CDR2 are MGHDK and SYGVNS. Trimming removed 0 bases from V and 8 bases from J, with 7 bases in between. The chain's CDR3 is CASSEYSGEKLFF. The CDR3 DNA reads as TGTGCCAGCAGTGAATATTCAGGGGAAAAACTGTTTTTT.

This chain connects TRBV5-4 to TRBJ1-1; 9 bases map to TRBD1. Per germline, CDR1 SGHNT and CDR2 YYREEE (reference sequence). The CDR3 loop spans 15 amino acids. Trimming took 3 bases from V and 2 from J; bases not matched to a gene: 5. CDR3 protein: CASSSRTGDNTEAFF. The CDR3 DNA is TGTGCCAGCAGCTCACGGACAGGGGACAACACTGAAGCTTTCTTT.

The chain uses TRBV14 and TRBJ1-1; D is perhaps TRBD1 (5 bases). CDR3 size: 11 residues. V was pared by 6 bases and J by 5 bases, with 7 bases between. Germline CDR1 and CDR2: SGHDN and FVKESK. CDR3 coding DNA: TGTGCCAGCAGAAGGGGTACTGAAGCTTTCTTT. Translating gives CASRRGTEAFF.

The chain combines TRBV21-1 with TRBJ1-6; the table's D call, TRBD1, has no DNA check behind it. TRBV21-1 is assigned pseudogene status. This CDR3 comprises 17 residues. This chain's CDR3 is CASSKPGWTAYNSPLHF. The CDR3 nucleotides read TGTGCCAGCAGCAAACCGGGGTGGACAGCTTATAATTCACCCCTCCACTTT.

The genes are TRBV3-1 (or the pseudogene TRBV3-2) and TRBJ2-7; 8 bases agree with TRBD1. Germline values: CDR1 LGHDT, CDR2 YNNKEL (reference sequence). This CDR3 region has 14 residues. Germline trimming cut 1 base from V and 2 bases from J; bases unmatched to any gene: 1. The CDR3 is CASSQGTGTYEQYF. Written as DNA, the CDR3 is TGTGCCAGCAGCCAAGGGACAGGGACCTACGAGCAGTACTTC.

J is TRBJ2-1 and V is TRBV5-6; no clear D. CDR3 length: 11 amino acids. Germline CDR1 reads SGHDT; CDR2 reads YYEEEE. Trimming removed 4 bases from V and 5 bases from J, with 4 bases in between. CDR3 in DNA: TGTGCCAGCAGCGCGGACAATGAGCAGTTCTTC. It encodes CASSADNEQFF.

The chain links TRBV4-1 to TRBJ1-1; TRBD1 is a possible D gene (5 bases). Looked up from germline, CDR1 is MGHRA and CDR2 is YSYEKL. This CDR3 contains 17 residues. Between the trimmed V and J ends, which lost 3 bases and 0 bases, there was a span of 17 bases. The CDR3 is CASSHGGSGPLNTEAFF. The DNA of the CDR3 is TGCGCCAGCAGCCACGGGGGGTCGGGGCCGCTGAACACTGAAGCTTTCTTT.

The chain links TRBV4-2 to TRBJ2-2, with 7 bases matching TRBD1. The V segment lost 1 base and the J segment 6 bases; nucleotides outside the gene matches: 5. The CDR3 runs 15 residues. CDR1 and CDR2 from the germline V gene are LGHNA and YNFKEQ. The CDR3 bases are TGTGCCAGCAGCCAAGTTGAGGGGGCGGCCGGGGAGCTGTTTTTT. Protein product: CASSQVEGAAGELFF.

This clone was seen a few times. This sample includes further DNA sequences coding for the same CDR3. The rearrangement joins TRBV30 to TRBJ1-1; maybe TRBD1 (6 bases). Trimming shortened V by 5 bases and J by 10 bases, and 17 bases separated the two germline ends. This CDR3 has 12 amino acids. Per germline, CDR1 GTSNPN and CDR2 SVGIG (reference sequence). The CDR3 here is CAWDPGTRGAFF. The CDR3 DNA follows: TGTGCCTGGGATCCCGGGACACGGGGAGCTTTCTTT.

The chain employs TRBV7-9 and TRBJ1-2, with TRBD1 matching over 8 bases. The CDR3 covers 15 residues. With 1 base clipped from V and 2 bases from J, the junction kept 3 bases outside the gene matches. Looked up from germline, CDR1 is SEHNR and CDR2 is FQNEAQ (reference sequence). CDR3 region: CASSLVWDRNYGYTF. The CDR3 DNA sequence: TGTGCCAGCAGCTTAGTATGGGACAGGAACTATGGCTACACCTTC.